These 22 T cell receptor beta chains were sequenced from one sample in a study of shared clonotypes between healthy human individuals. Only in-frame clones appear in the TCRdb table, and some are missing; sequencing was by immunoSEQ multiplex PCR. The sample holds fewer than 1.4 million clones; about four fifths are singletons and the top ten take roughly 0.62%. The sequencing input was memory CD4+ T cells from PBMCs. Subset indicated: CD45RA-negative fraction. The source is a man aged 18 to 29 in good health. Some clones in this sample may be carry-over from other donors' samples.

This clone occurred once. The chain couples TRBV28 to TRBJ1-4; D not certain. Per germline, CDR1 MDHEN and CDR2 SYDVKM. The ends were cut back, 1 base at V and 5 bases at J, with 14 bases in the middle. The CDR3 has 16 residues. In nucleotides, the CDR3 is TGTGCCAGCAGTTTATCTCGTCGTTTCAGAAATGAAAAACTGTTTTTT. This encodes CASSLSRRFRNEKLFF.

The chain links TRBV7-8 to TRBJ1-4; tentatively, D is TRBD1 (6 bases). Trimming shortened V by 5 bases and J by 7 bases, and 14 bases separated the two germline ends. The CDR3 is 14 residues long. CDR1 and CDR2 from the germline V gene are SGHVS and FQNEAQ. The CDR3 nucleotides are TGTGCCAGCAGCGCGACAGGTGACGCTGAAAAACTGTTTTTT. Its translation is CASSATGDAEKLFF.

CDR3 DNA sequence: TGTGCCAGTAGTCGAAGGGGGGCAAGCGACTACAATGAGCAGTTCTTC. The encoded protein is CASSRRGASDYNEQFF. The V and J genes are TRBV19 and TRBJ2-1; D possibly uses TRBD1 or TRBD2 (6 bases each). The CDR3 extends over 16 amino acids. Germline CDR1 LNHDA, CDR2 SQIVND (reference sequence). With 5 bases removed from V and 3 bases from J, the gap between germline ends came to 17 bases.

The chain is built from TRBV5-1 and TRBJ1-5, with no clear D. Between the trimmed V and J ends, which lost 7 bases and 1 base, there was a span of 15 bases. CDR3 length equals 15 residues. The V gene's germline CDR1 is SGHRS and CDR2 YFSETQ. The CDR3 protein is CASPLTGESNQPQHF. Here the CDR3 DNA reads TGCGCCAGCCCTCTTACCGGGGAAAGCAATCAGCCCCAGCATTTT.

The genes are TRBV5-4 and TRBJ2-1; TRBD2 matches 9 bases. The germline V gene has CDR1 SGHNT and CDR2 YYREEE (reference sequence). V lost 4 bases, J lost 2 bases, and 7 bases stayed unmatched. The CDR3 is made up of 16 amino acids. CDR3 DNA: TGTGCCAGCAGCGTAACTAGCGGGCGGACCTACAATGAGCAGTTCTTC. Protein: CASSVTSGRTYNEQFF.

This clone occurred a few times. This chain uses TRBV5-5 with TRBJ1-2; TRBD1 matches 10 bases. Germline V gene lookup returns CDR1 SGHKS and CDR2 YYEKEE (reference sequence). The CDR3 length is 17 residues. V was pared by 1 base and J by 6 bases, with 12 bases of the junction left unmatched. This chain's CDR3 is CASSLSIRDRGKDGYTF. The DNA of the CDR3 is TGTGCCAGCAGCTTGTCGATCCGGGACAGGGGTAAGGATGGCTACACCTTC.

The J gene is TRBJ1-5, the V gene TRBV28, with 7 bases fitting TRBD1. Unmatched junction bases numbered 13, after V lost 7 bases and J lost 4 bases. The CDR3 length is 16 residues. Germline assignment: CDR1 MDHEN and CDR2 SYDVKM. Here the CDR3 reads CASTYGGAGGNQPQHF. The CDR3 bases are TGTGCCAGCACTTACGGGGGGGCAGGGGGAAATCAGCCCCAGCATTTT.

This clone was seen just once. The chain combines TRBV5-1 with TRBJ2-3; a possible D gene is TRBD1 (6 bases). Per the germline V gene, CDR1 is SGHRS and CDR2 is YFSETQ. The CDR3 contains 15 residues. V was cut by 3 bases and J by 3 bases, with 14 bases left in between. The CDR3 DNA sequence: TGCGCCAGCAGCTCCGGGACATCGGCTACAGATACGCAGTATTTT. Translating it yields CASSSGTSATDTQYF.

Comments on this clone: At one end, the junction sequence differs from germline, possibly due to a read error. The rearrangement joins TRBV18 to TRBJ2-3; 11 positions agree with TRBD2. CDR3 size: 16 residues. Germline V gives CDR1 KGHSH, CDR2 LQKENI. CDR3 sequence reads: CASTELLAGVTNTQYF. CDR3 nucleotide sequence: TGTGCCAGCACCGAGTTACTAGCGGGAGTCACAAATACGCAGTATTTT. Based on the CDR3 plus reference TRBV18 and TRBJ2-3, the full variable domain is NAGVMQNPRHLVRRRGQEARLRCSPMKGHSHVYWYRQLPEEGLKFMVYLQKENIIDESGMPKERFSAEFPKEGPSILRIQQVVRGDSAAYFCASTELLAGVTNTQYFGPGTRLTVL.

This clone was picked up a small number of times. This chain links TRBV5-1 with TRBJ2-5, with 8 bases that match TRBD2. The V gene's germline CDR1 is SGHRS and CDR2 YFSETQ. The junction had 8 bases not matched to a gene; V was cut back by 0 bases and J by 4 bases. This CDR3 region has 16 residues. The CDR3 here is CASSLAGGRIAETQYF. The DNA of the CDR3 is TGCGCCAGCAGCTTGGCTGGCGGGAGGATAGCAGAGACCCAGTACTTC.

The rearrangement uses TRBV18 and TRBJ2-7; either TRBD1 or TRBD2 may supply D (5 bases each). The germline V gene encodes CDR1 KGHSH and CDR2 LQKENI. Trimming removed 6 bases at V and 4 bases at J, with 13 bases between. CDR3 length: 13 residues. CDR3 loop: CASSIGTAYEQYF. DNA for the CDR3: TGTGCCAGCTCGATTGGGACGGCTTACGAGCAGTACTTC.

The chain has TRBV7-9 and TRBJ2-1; D gene unclear. The CDR3 is 11 residues long. CDR1 is SEHNR and CDR2 is FQNEAQ in the germline V gene (reference sequence). Trimming pared 3 bases from V and 9 bases from J, leaving 6 bases between. For the CDR3, the DNA is TGTGCCAGCAGCTTCATGTCTGAGCAGTTCTTC. It codes for CASSFMSEQFF.

Only a few counts were recorded for this clone. The CDR3 here is CAWAPGGPYYGYTF. Here the CDR3 DNA reads TGTGCCTGGGCCCCCGGGGGGCCCTACTATGGCTACACCTTC. V and J are TRBV30 and TRBJ1-2, with TRBD1 as a possible D gene (6 bases). Trimming cost V 5 bases and J 3 bases, with 16 bases left between them. This CDR3 spans 14 amino acids. Germline V gives CDR1 GTSNPN, CDR2 SVGIG (reference sequence).

The gene calls are TRBV28 and TRBJ1-5, with TRBD1 identical over 7 bases. Germline lookup yields CDR1 MDHEN and CDR2 SYDVKM. The CDR3 length is 14 residues. V lost 7 bases to trimming and J lost 5 bases; unmatched junction nucleotides: 8. CDR3 region: CASTQGGLDQPQHF. The DNA of the CDR3 is TGTGCCAGCACCCAGGGGGGGCTGGATCAGCCCCAGCATTTT.

V usage is TRBV5-1 and J usage is TRBJ1-2, with no clear D. V lost 0 bases and J 7 bases, leaving 13 bases between the germline ends. CDR1 is SGHRS, CDR2 YFSETQ, per germline. CDR3 length: 14 residues. The CDR3 sequence: CASSLAMDRLGYTF. For the CDR3, the DNA is TGCGCCAGCAGCTTGGCTATGGATAGACTTGGCTACACCTTC.

The rearrangement uses TRBV18 and TRBJ1-3; no reliable D call. Per germline, CDR1 KGHSH and CDR2 LQKENI. The CDR3 is 13 amino acids. The V end was cut by 6 bases, the J end by 0 bases, with 6 bases between. The CDR3 loop reads CASSQDSGNTIYF. The CDR3 region has the DNA TGTGCCAGCTCTCAAGACTCTGGAAACACCATATATTTT.

The chain has TRBV19 and TRBJ1-2, with D unclear. Between the trimmed V and J ends, which lost 5 bases and 2 bases, there was a span of 15 bases. CDR1 and CDR2 (germline): LNHDA, SQIVND (reference sequence). This CDR3 has 15 residues. The CDR3 coding sequence is TGTGCCAGTAGTCTAGGGAGAAACATGAACTATGGCTACACCTTC. Translation gives CASSLGRNMNYGYTF. The entire variable domain, with the rest obtained from reference TRBV19 and TRBJ1-2, is as follows: DGGITQSPKYLFRKEGQNVTLSCEQNLNHDAMYWYRQDPGQGLRLIYYSQIVNDFQKGDIAEGYSVSREKKESFPLTVTSAQKNPTAFYLCASSLGRNMNYGYTFGSGTRLTVV.

The chain links TRBV20-1 to TRBJ2-4; D not resolved. The CDR3 runs to 11 residues. Germline V gives CDR1 DFQATT, CDR2 SNEGSKA (reference sequence). V was clipped by 7 bases and J by 7 bases, with 11 bases between them. The CDR3: CSGADGNIQYF. In nucleotides, the CDR3 is TGCAGTGGTGCGGACGGGAACATTCAGTACTTC.

This chain joins TRBV4-2 and TRBJ2-1; D unresolved. The germline CDR1 and CDR2 sequences are LGHNA and YNFKEQ. The CDR3 loop spans 16 amino acids. Trimming cost V 0 bases and J 5 bases, with 14 bases left between them. Here the CDR3 DNA reads TGTGCCAGCAGCCAAGAAGTCTCTGGCGGTAACAATGAGCAGTTCTTC. Its protein product is CASSQEVSGGNNEQFF.

The rearrangement uses TRBV4-1 and TRBJ2-3; TRBD2 aligns across 9 bases. CDR3 length equals 19 residues. With V trimmed by 3 bases and J by 3 bases, 16 bases remained unmatched. In germline, CDR1 is MGHRA, CDR2 YSYEKL. The CDR3: CASSHPPVRREGRTDTQYF. CDR3 in DNA: TGCGCCAGCAGCCATCCCCCGGTTAGGCGGGAGGGAAGGACAGATACGCAGTATTTT.

The gene calls are TRBV15 and TRBJ2-1; weak D call: TRBD2 (5 bases). The CDR3 consists of 14 residues. In germline, CDR1 is LNHNV, CDR2 YYDKDF (reference sequence). Trimming pared 8 bases from V and 3 bases from J, leaving 14 bases between. The CDR3 nucleotides read TGTGCCACCCGAGGACGGGATGGCTACAATGAGCAGTTCTTC. Translating gives CATRGRDGYNEQFF.

J is TRBJ2-3 and V is TRBV27, with D maybe TRBD2 (6 bases). Per the germline V gene, CDR1 is MNHEY and CDR2 is SMNVEV (reference sequence). V gave up 6 bases and J gave up 5 bases, with 18 bases separating them. This CDR3 spans 15 amino acids. The CDR3 region is CASRALWGLRDTQYF. For the CDR3, the DNA is TGTGCCAGCAGGGCATTGTGGGGACTCCGAGATACGCAGTATTTT.